What follows describes a single TCR beta chain. What it recognizes is unknown. The repertoire was sequenced with immunoSEQ multiplex PCR; TCRdb's copy has only in-frame clones and lacks some. The data hold about 120,000 clones, with roughly 89% observed a single time. This sample was taken from a study of cytomegalovirus exposure and HLA in healthy donors. Findings and limits, study-wide: Cytomegalovirus association was assigned to under 200 TCR beta chains.

Trimming stripped 3 bases from V and 5 bases from J, with 7 bases between. There are 12 residues in the CDR3. Germline CDR1 is WSHSY and CDR2 is SAAADI. Sequencing used PBMCs. This sequence was found in a woman under 30 in good health and CMV-seronegative. V usage is TRBV10-2 and J usage is TRBJ2-5, with D hard to call. For the CDR3, the DNA is TGCGCCAGCAGTGAAGGAGCGGAGACCCAGTACTTC. This translates into CASSEGAETQYF.